The present TCR beta chain was sequenced within a study of vaccination and CD4 T cells after COVID-19 (dated by TCRdb to about 2022). Background for the entire study: Six males and four females were included in the convalescent cohort, with two Hispanic individuals, seven Caucasians, two Asians and one multiracial person represented. Participants received two doses of either the Pfizer-BioNTech BNT162b2 vaccine (n=8) or the Moderna mRNA-1273 vaccine (n=2). Post-COVID blood samples were collected from convalescent patients a median of around 100 days after diagnosis, with a range of roughly 30 to 170 days. Post-vaccine blood samples were obtained a median of around 74 days after the second vaccine dose, with a range of 14 to 241 days. For stimulating the cultures, overlapping spike peptide pools were used, derived from SARS-CoV-2 as well as from the common cold coronaviruses HCoV-NL63, HCoV-OC43 and HCoV-229E. Control cultures used a CEFX viral epitope pool as positive control, an HIV-1 Nef peptide pool as negative control, or no peptide. The spike-specific CD4+ TCR repertoire was compared before and after mRNA vaccination in fewer than eleven COVID-19 convalescent patients and a handful of infection-naive healthy vaccine recipients. An earlier paper using these donors assessed, at the TCR clonotype level, memory CD4+ T cell crossreactivity between SARS-CoV-2 and common cold coronavirus spike proteins. Study-wide findings and limitations: The study included relatively few convalescent patients and did not analyze early timepoints after natural infection. Of the vaccine-specific clones found in convalescent patients, nearly all (304 of 307) were mono-reactive for SARS-CoV-2 spike instead of being cross-reactive with common cold coronaviruses. Although the median number of SARS-CoV-2-reactive clonotypes went up from roughly 22 after infection to about 38 after vaccination, the increase was not significant. Among convalescent patients, a median about 86% of the SARS-CoV-2-reactive clones seen after vaccination appeared only after vaccination, which suggests priming specific to the vaccine.

Taken from the germline V gene (reference sequence), the CDR1 and CDR2 loops are GTSNPN and SVGIG. The CDR3 numbers 12 residues from cysteine through phenylalanine. Only the CDR3 region is kept as DNA, spanning 36 bases read in frame from base 1. V has 7 bases trimmed and J has 8 bases trimmed; junction bases matching no gene number 8. Library generation was performed with PCR. DNA from cultured CD4+ T cells was subjected to TCR sequencing with the Oncomine TCR Beta short-read assay at the Johns Hopkins FTIC core. The QIAamp micro DNA kit was used to extract genomic DNA from the cultured CD4+ T cells. The Oncomine TCR Beta libraries from cultured CD4+ T cells were pooled using unique dual indexes and then sequenced on an Illumina iSeq 100. Per the source publication's procedure: Non-productive sequences were removed, and CDR3s not starting with C, not ending with F or W, or shorter than 7 amino acids were discarded. Antigen-specific clonotypes were identified using the MANAFEST web application through comparison of peptide-stimulated wells with reference and other culture wells. An FDR below 0.05, an odds ratio above 5, and a productive frequency above 0.1% in at least two of three replicate wells were required for clones to be considered positive. Clonotypes that were significantly expanded in both SARS-CoV-2 spike wells and at least one common cold coronavirus spike condition were defined as cross-reactive. Similarity between CDR3 sequences was evaluated in R version 3.6.1 using Levenshtein distances (stringdist) and unrooted phylogenetic trees (ape). TCRdb took the public reads, trimmed them with fastp at Q25, ran MiXCR for clone calling and kept in-frame beta chains. All rows with the same CDR3 protein become a single entry with the most common DNA and genes. None of the V and J calls come from the authors' own analysis; TCRdb made them. Within this sample are approximately 9,600 distinct CDR3 sequences, with about 44% of them counted one time only. Roughly an eighth of the sample rests with the top ten.

Comments on this clonotype: Which antigen it targets is not known. The input lacks base qualities; no much larger clone sits a single base away.

Reading the label with the study, this specimen's treatment or condition is: roughly ten-day PBMC culture with coronavirus spike peptide pools or control peptides (ViraFEST assay). CD4+ T cells from unexposed donors were collected before the COVID-19 pandemic (2011-2018). The ViraFEST assay, used in the study, expanded antigen-specific T cells with peptide pools and then identified the expanded clonotypes through TCR sequencing. Roughly 2 million PBMCs per well were cultured in IMDM with approximately 5.2% human AB serum and 9 to 10 IU/ml IL-2, plus 10 ug/ml peptide pools. Half of the culture medium was replaced with fresh IL-2-containing medium on days 3 and 7. CD4+ T cells were isolated after roughly 9 days of culture through negative selection using the EasySep CD4+ T cell isolation kit. As cell numbers permitted, CD4+ T cells from unexposed donors were tested for reactivity to SARS-CoV-2 S and N and to four common cold coronavirus spike pools. Ficoll-Paque Plus gradient centrifugation was used to isolate PBMCs from whole blood, and the isolated PBMCs were then either used fresh or cryopreserved at -140C. In general, triplicate wells were set up for every culture condition. Leukapheresis product for the unexposed donors was purchased commercially.

Specimen: CD4+ T cells from blood, cultured in vitro. The chain links TRBV30 with TRBJ1-2; TRBD1 matches 9 bases in the middle. The sequence was obtained from a human donor in good health. Here is the DNA: TGTGCCTCCCGACAGGGGGGGGAAGGCTACACCTTC. This translates into CASRQGGEGYTF.